The rows below give T cell receptor beta chains drawn from one sample of a study of blood T cell repertoires in COVID-19. Libraries were prepared by immunoSEQ multiplex PCR; TCRdb keeps only in-frame clonotypes and omits some of them. The sample has 150,000 to 180,000 clones, roughly four fifths seen once. Source material: peripheral blood. Receptor source: a woman at least 80 years old with acute or convalescent COVID-19. The CDR3 runs from the conserved cysteine through the conserved F or W. Each record gives: clone size, D gene, V gene, J gene, CDR3 DNA, CDR3 protein. D genes are given only for firm matches. A row's size may be missing; if present it is once, few, many or a size class.

.	.	TRBV3-1/TRBV3-2	TRBJ2-5	TGTGCCAGCAGCCCCCCGGGTCAAGAGACCCAGTACTTC	CASSPPGQETQYF
.	.	TRBV19	TRBJ1-6	TGTGCCAGTAGTTCCAGTTATTATAATTCACCCCTCCACTTT	CASSSSYYNSPLHF
once	.	TRBV7-6	TRBJ1-2	TGTGCCAGCAGCTCCCTCAGATCCGGCTTGAGGAATGGCTACACCTTC	CASSSLRSGLRNGYTF
few	TRBD1	TRBV27	TRBJ1-2	TGTGCCAGCAGTTCCTGGGACAGGATTCCCAACTATGGCTACACCTTC	CASSSWDRIPNYGYTF
.	TRBD2	TRBV7-2	TRBJ2-3	TGTGCCAGCAGCTTAGGGCGGGGGATGACAGATACGCAGTATTTT	CASSLGRGMTDTQYF
.	.	TRBV4-2	TRBJ1-2	TGTGCCAGCAGCCCTAAAGGATCAGGGGCCGGCTACACCTTC	CASSPKGSGAGYTF
few	.	TRBV5-1	TRBJ1-2	TGCGCCAGCAGCTTGGCCCCAGGGGACTATGGCTACACCTTC	CASSLAPGDYGYTF
.	TRBD1	TRBV7-8	TRBJ1-5	TGTGCCAGCAGCCGACAGGGAAGCAATCAGCCCCAGCATTTT	CASSRQGSNQPQHF
.	.	TRBV18	TRBJ2-3	TGTGCCAGCTCAGTTCGTGAGGGACAAAGCACAGATACGCAGTATTTT	CASSVREGQSTDTQYF
.	.	TRBV11-2	TRBJ1-2	TGTGCCAGCAGCTTAGGCCCAGTTAACTATGGCTACACCTTC	CASSLGPVNYGYTF
.	.	TRBV6-5	TRBJ1-2	TGTGCCAGCAGTTCGACAACCTATGGCTACACCTTC	CASSSTTYGYTF
.	TRBD2	TRBV9	TRBJ2-7	TGTGCCAGCAGCCCGAGCGGGAGCTCCTACGAGCAGTACTTC	CASSPSGSSYEQYF
.	TRBD1	TRBV19	TRBJ1-2	TGTGCCAGTAGTATCCGGACAGGGAGGGAGTATGGCTACACCTTC	CASSIRTGREYGYTF
.	TRBD2	TRBV15	TRBJ2-5	TGTGCCACCAGACTAGAGCGGGGACAAGAGACCCAGTACTTC	CATRLERGQETQYF
.	TRBD1	TRBV6-5	TRBJ1-5	TGTGCCAGCTATGAGACAGGGGGAGGCAATCAGCCCCAGCATTTT	CASYETGGGNQPQHF
.	.	TRBV18	TRBJ1-2	TGTGCCAGCTCACCGTACGCAGGGGCGGACTATGGCTACACCTTC	CASSPYAGADYGYTF
.	TRBD2	TRBV5-6	TRBJ2-1	TGTGCCAGCAGCGCCCTAGCGGCCAACTGGAATAAGCAGTTCTTC	CASSALAANWNKQFF
.	.	TRBV10-2	TRBJ1-1	TGCGCCAGCAGTCAAGGTACAGGGTGGGGGACCACTGAAGCTTTCTTT	CASSQGTGWGTTEAFF
.	.	TRBV10-3	TRBJ2-2	TGTGCCATCAGCCGAGAGGGATCGGGGACCGGGGAGCTGTTTTTT	CAISREGSGTGELFF
.	TRBD2	TRBV24-1	TRBJ2-5	TGTGCCACCAGTGAGCCCGGGACTAGCGGGCAAGAGACCCAGTACTTC	CATSEPGTSGQETQYF